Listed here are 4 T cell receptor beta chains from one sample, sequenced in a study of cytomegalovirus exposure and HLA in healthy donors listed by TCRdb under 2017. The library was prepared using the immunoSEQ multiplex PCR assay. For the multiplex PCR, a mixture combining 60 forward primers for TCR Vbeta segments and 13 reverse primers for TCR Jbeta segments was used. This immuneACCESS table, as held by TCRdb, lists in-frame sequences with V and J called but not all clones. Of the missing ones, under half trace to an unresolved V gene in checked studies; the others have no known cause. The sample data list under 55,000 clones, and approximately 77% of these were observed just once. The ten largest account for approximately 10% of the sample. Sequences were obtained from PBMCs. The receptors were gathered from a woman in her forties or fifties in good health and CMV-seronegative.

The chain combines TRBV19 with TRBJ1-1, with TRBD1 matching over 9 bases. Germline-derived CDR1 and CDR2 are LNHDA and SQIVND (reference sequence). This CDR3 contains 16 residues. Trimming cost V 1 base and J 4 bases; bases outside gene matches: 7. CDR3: CASSIGRQGVATEAFF. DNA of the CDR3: TGTGCCAGTAGTATAGGCCGACAGGGGGTCGCCACTGAAGCTTTCTTT. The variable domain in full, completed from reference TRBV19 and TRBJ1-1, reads DGGITQSPKYLFRKEGQNVTLSCEQNLNHDAMYWYRQDPGQGLRLIYYSQIVNDFQKGDIAEGYSVSREKKESFPLTVTSAQKNPTAFYLCASSIGRQGVATEAFFGQGTRLTVV.

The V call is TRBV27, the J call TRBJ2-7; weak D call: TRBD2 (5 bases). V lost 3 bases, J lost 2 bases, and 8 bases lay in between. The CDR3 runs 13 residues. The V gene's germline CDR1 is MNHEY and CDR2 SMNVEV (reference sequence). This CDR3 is CASSFGSPYEQYF. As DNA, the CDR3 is TGTGCCAGCAGTTTTGGGAGCCCCTACGAGCAGTACTTC.

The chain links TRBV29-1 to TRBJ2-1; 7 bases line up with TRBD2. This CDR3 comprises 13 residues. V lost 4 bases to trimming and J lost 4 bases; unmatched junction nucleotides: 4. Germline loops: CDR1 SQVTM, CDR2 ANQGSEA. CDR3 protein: CSVGLAVYNEQFF. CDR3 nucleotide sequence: TGCAGCGTTGGGCTAGCGGTTTACAATGAGCAGTTCTTC.

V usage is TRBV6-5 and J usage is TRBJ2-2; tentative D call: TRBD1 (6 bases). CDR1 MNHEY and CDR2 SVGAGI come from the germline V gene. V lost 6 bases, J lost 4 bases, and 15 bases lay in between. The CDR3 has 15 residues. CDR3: CASSDRLGVTGELFF. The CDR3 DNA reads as TGTGCCAGCAGCGACAGGCTAGGGGTCACCGGGGAGCTGTTTTTT.